This T cell receptor (beta chain) was sequenced in a study of shared clonotypes between healthy human individuals. Germline-derived CDR1 and CDR2 are SGHRS and YFSETQ. Trimming left V 0 bases short and J 1 base short, with 13 bases between. The CDR3 covers 16 residues. This table comes from immunoSEQ multiplex PCR, and its TCRdb copy is limited to in-frame clones, with some not included. Of approximately 640,000 clones listed, 72% are singletons. This TCR derives from a woman aged 25 to 39 in good health. The chain is built from TRBV5-1 and TRBJ1-2; D not certain. Sequences were obtained from memory CD4+ T cells sorted from blood. Stated subset: CD45RA-negative fraction. The chain's CDR3 is CASSLGEARSNYGYTF. CDR3 DNA: TGCGCCAGCAGCTTGGGGGAGGCCAGGAGTAACTATGGCTACACCTTC.